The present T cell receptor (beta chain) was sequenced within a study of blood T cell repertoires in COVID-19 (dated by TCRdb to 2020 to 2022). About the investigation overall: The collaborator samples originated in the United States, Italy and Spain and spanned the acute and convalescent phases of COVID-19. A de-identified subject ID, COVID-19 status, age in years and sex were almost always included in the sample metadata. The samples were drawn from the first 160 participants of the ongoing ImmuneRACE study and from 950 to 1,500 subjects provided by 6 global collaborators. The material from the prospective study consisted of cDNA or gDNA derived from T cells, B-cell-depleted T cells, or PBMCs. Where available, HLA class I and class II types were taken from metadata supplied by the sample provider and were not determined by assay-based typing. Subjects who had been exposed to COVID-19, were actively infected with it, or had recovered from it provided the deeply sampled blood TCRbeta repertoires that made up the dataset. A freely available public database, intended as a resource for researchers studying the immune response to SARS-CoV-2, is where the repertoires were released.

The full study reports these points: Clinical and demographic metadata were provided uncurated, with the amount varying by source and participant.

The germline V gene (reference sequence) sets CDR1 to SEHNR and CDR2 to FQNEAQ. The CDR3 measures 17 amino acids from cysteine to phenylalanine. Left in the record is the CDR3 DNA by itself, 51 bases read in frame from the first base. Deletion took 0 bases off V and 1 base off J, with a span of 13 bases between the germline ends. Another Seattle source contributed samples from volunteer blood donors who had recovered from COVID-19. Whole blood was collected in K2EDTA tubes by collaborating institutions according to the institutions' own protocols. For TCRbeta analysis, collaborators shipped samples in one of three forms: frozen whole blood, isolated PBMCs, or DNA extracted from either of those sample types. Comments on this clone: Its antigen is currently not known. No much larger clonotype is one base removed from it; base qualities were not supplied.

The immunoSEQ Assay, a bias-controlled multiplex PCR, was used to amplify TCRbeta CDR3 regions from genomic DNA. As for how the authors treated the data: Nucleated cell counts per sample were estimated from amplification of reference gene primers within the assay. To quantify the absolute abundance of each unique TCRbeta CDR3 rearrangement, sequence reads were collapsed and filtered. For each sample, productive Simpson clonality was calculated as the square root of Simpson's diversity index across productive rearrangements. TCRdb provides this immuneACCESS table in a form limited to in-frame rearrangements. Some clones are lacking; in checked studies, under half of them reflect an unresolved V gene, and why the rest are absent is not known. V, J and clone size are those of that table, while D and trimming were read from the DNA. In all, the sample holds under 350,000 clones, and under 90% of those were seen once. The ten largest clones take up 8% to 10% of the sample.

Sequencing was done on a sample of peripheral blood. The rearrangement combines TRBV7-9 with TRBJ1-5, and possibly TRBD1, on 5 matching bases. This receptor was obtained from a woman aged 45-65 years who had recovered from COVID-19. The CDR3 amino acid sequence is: CASSLAWGGESNQPQHF. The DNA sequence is TGTGCCAGCAGCTTAGCGTGGGGAGGGGAGAGCAATCAGCCCCAGCATTTT.